This TCR beta chain was documented in a study of response to subunit inactivated influenza vaccine. The CDR3 has 15 residues. Between the trimmed V and J ends, which lost 5 bases and 7 bases, there was a span of 15 bases. Germline V lookup: CDR1 SNHLY, CDR2 FYNNEI. TCRdb itself ran the RT-PCR reads through MiXCR, one entry per CDR3 protein. The sample records roughly 790,000 distinct CDR3 sequences, around 20% being singletons. Notes on the study in general: Researchers suggested that each seasonal influenza vaccination recruits few new T cells.

Concerning this clonotype itself: Its antigen is not identified.

The TCR was taken from a man between 50 and 59 years old who received an inactivated influenza vaccine. V and J are TRBV2 and TRBJ1-6; possibly TRBD1 for D (5 bases). Sequencing was performed on PBMCs from blood, taken more than 4 days after vaccination. CDR3 residues: CASSREGWNNSPLHF. The CDR3 DNA follows: TGTGCCAGCAGTAGGGAGGGGTGGAACAATTCACCCCTCCACTTT.